The 21 T cell receptor beta chains below come from one sample, sequenced in a study of T cell responses to AZD1222 COVID-19 vaccine. TCRdb keeps only in-frame clones here, not all; method: immunoSEQ multiplex PCR. The sample contains around 88,000 clones, just over 85% of which appear only once. The starting material was peripheral blood, obtained on day 0 of MenACWY control vaccination. Receptors were obtained from an adult in good health.

V usage is TRBV21-1 and J usage is TRBJ1-2. TRBV21-1 is listed as a pseudogene. This CDR3 is 14 amino acids long. CDR3: CASISYVPDYGYTF. CDR3 DNA sequence: TGTGCCAGCATTTCTTACGTCCCGGACTATGGCTACACCTTC.

The J gene is TRBJ1-4, the V gene TRBV4-3; D remains ambiguous. Deletions cut 1 base from V and 5 bases from J, with 11 bases between. This CDR3 spans 15 amino acids. Germline V lookup: CDR1 LGHNA, CDR2 YSLEER. CDR3 loop: CASSQVGIPNEKLFF. The CDR3 nucleotides are TGCGCCAGCAGCCAAGTCGGTATACCAAATGAAAAACTGTTTTTT.

This sequence joins TRBV7-2 and TRBJ1-5; D is ambiguous. Trimming pared 5 bases from V and 0 bases from J, leaving 17 bases between. CDR3 length: 17 residues. Germline V gene sequence: CDR1 SGHTA, CDR2 FQGNSA. The CDR3 region has the DNA TGTGCCAGCAGCCTTACTGCAGTCCCCTATAGCAATCAGCCCCAGCATTTT. Protein product: CASSLTAVPYSNQPQHF.

The rearrangement uses TRBV28 and TRBJ1-2; possible D gene TRBD1, 6 bases. The CDR3 totals 14 residues. V was pared by 7 bases and J by 2 bases, with 14 bases between. The V gene's germline CDR1 is MDHEN and CDR2 SYDVKM. CDR3 DNA: TGTGCCAGCACCCCAGGAGGGGGAAACTATGGCTACACCTTC. This gives the protein CASTPGGGNYGYTF.

The chain carries TRBV28 and TRBJ1-1; D is uncertain. V was shortened by 7 bases and J by 3 bases, with 6 bases between the two germline ends. Germline V gives CDR1 MDHEN, CDR2 SYDVKM. The CDR3 runs to 11 residues. The CDR3 sequence: CASTAYTEAFF. The CDR3 DNA is TGTGCCAGCACGGCTTACACTGAAGCTTTCTTT.

As to this clone: The same CDR3 also results from other DNA sequences found in this sample. The V call is TRBV6-5, the J call TRBJ1-1; tentatively, D is TRBD1 (5 bases). The germline gives CDR1 MNHEY, CDR2 SVGAGI. The CDR3 totals 12 residues. Trimming took 2 bases from V and 4 from J, leaving 5 bases between them. The CDR3: CASSYGGTEAFF. In DNA form, the CDR3 reads TGTGCCAGCAGTTACGGGGGCACTGAAGCTTTCTTT.

This chain connects TRBV27 to TRBJ2-7; 7 bases align to TRBD1. Germline CDR1 and CDR2: MNHEY and SMNVEV (reference sequence). Trimming took 5 bases from V and 0 from J; bases not matched to a gene: 7. CDR3 length equals 15 residues. In nucleotides, the CDR3 is TGTGCCAGCAGTATCCTACAGGGGCGCTCCTACGAGCAGTACTTC. The encoded protein is CASSILQGRSYEQYF.

J is TRBJ2-2 and V is TRBV6-5, with D perhaps TRBD1 (5 bases). CDR1 MNHEY and CDR2 SVGAGI come from the germline V gene. The V gene lost 6 bases and the J gene lost 5 bases, with 16 bases spanning the gap. This CDR3 contains 15 residues. CDR3 DNA sequence: TGTGCCAGCAGCGTACAGGATGGGGTTACCGGGGAGCTGTTTTTT. It is translated as CASSVQDGVTGELFF.

The chain couples TRBV6-6 to TRBJ2-5, with D possibly matching TRBD2 (7 bases). The CDR3 runs 17 residues. The ends were cut back, 5 bases at V and 5 bases at J, with 24 bases in the middle. Germline lookup yields CDR1 MNHNY and CDR2 SVGAGI (reference sequence). The CDR3 region is CASSPTLGGGRGETQYF. In nucleotides, the CDR3 is TGTGCCAGCAGTCCTACCCTAGGCGGGGGCCGGGGGGAGACCCAGTACTTC.

This chain joins TRBV15 and TRBJ1-5; D not certain. This CDR3 is 14 amino acids long. V was pared by 1 base and J by 4 bases, with 8 bases between. Germline V gene data show CDR1 as LNHNV and CDR2 as YYDKDF (reference sequence). The CDR3 region is CATSRVGPNQPQHF. The CDR3 DNA reads as TGTGCCACCAGCAGAGTGGGCCCAAATCAGCCCCAGCATTTT. Complete variable domain (other parts from reference TRBV15 and TRBJ1-5): DAMVIQNPRYQVTQFGKPVTLSCSQTLNHNVMYWYQQKSSQAPKLLFHYYDKDFNNEADTPDNFQSRRPNTSFCFLDIRSPGLGDTAMYLCATSRVGPNQPQHFGDGTRLSIL.

The genes are TRBV5-6 and TRBJ1-2, with a weak D call TRBD1 (6 bases). In germline, CDR1 is SGHDT, CDR2 YYEEEE. The CDR3 extends over 14 amino acids. V lost 4 bases, J lost 8 bases, and 18 bases lay in between. The CDR3 loop is CASSLGGLGEGYTF. DNA of the CDR3: TGTGCCAGCAGCCTGGGGGGCCTTGGAGAGGGCTACACCTTC. Complete variable domain (other parts from reference TRBV5-6 and TRBJ1-2): DAGVTQSPTHLIKTRGQQVTLRCSPKSGHDTVSWYQQALGQGPQFIFQYYEEEERQRGNFPDRFSGHQFPNYSSELNVNALLLGDSALYLCASSLGGLGEGYTFGSGTRLTVV.

The rearrangement links TRBV11-3 to TRBJ2-3; 8 nucleotides match TRBD2. This CDR3 has 14 amino acids. Germline V gives CDR1 SGHNT, CDR2 YENEEA. J lost 4 bases, V lost 4 bases, and 4 bases had no gene match. The CDR3 DNA follows: TGTGCCAGCAGCTACGGGGGGGAGGCAGATACGCAGTATTTT. This translates into CASSYGGEADTQYF. The whole variable domain, remainder taken from reference TRBV11-3 and TRBJ2-3, is EAGVVQSPRYKIIEKKQPVAFWCNPISGHNTLYWYLQNLGQGPELLIRYENEEAVDDSQLPKDRFSAERLKGVDSTLKIQPAELGDSAVYLCASSYGGEADTQYFGPGTRLTVL.

The V call is TRBV11-3, the J call TRBJ1-5, with 8 bases that match TRBD1. The trim removed 2 bases at V and 3 bases at J, leaving 9 bases unmatched. The germline V gene has CDR1 SGHNT and CDR2 YENEEA. This CDR3 is built from 17 residues. The CDR3 here is CASSLPMADRDNQPQHF. CDR3 DNA sequence: TGTGCCAGCAGCTTACCAATGGCGGACAGGGACAATCAGCCCCAGCATTTT. The variable domain in full, completed from reference TRBV11-3 and TRBJ1-5, reads EAGVVQSPRYKIIEKKQPVAFWCNPISGHNTLYWYLQNLGQGPELLIRYENEEAVDDSQLPKDRFSAERLKGVDSTLKIQPAELGDSAVYLCASSLPMADRDNQPQHFGDGTRLSIL.

The V and J genes are TRBV3-1 (or the pseudogene TRBV3-2) and TRBJ1-2, with TRBD1 as a possible D gene (5 bases). The V gene's germline CDR1 is LGHDT and CDR2 YNNKEL (reference sequence). The V end was cut by 3 bases, the J end by 4 bases, with 21 bases between. The CDR3 consists of 17 residues. The CDR3 region has the DNA TGTGCCAGCAGCCAGCTCCCAGGGTTTACTGACTCCTATGGCTACACCTTC. Translated: CASSQLPGFTDSYGYTF.

The V call is TRBV7-2, the J call TRBJ2-7; unclear D gene. Germline lookup yields CDR1 SGHTA and CDR2 FQGNSA. Trimming shortened V by 1 base and J by 3 bases, and 7 bases separated the two germline ends. The CDR3 runs 13 residues. CDR3: CASSLVVGYEQYF. CDR3 nucleotide sequence: TGTGCCAGCAGCTTAGTGGTGGGCTACGAGCAGTACTTC.

The CDR3 DNA reads as TGTGCCTGGAGTGCCGATTTGTACGAGCAGTACTTC. It codes for CAWSADLYEQYF. The chain joins TRBV30 to TRBJ2-7; no reliable D call. Germline V lookup: CDR1 GTSNPN, CDR2 SVGIG (reference sequence). V was shortened by 1 base and J by 4 bases, with 8 bases between the two germline ends. The CDR3 is made up of 12 amino acids.

The V gene is TRBV4-1, the J gene TRBJ2-1; 9 positions match TRBD2. Trimming cost V 1 base and J 1 base; bases outside gene matches: 8. This CDR3 contains 18 residues. CDR1 and CDR2 from the germline V gene are MGHRA and YSYEKL. CDR3 residues: CASSQGHSGGGSYNEQFF. DNA for the CDR3: TGCGCCAGCAGCCAAGGACATAGCGGGGGAGGGTCCTACAATGAGCAGTTCTTC.

CDR3 region: CASSFDGYNEQFF. The DNA for the CDR3 is TGTGCCAGCAGCTTTGACGGTTACAATGAGCAGTTCTTC. V is TRBV9 and J is TRBJ2-1; unclear D gene. CDR3 length: 13 residues. Germline V gene lookup returns CDR1 SGDLS and CDR2 YYNGEE. V was clipped by 4 bases and J by 4 bases, with 9 bases between them.

This sequence joins TRBV19 and TRBJ2-5; D tentatively reads TRBD1 or TRBD2 (5 bases each). V lost 2 bases to trimming and J lost 4 bases, with 20 bases between them. Germline CDR1 LNHDA, CDR2 SQIVND (reference sequence). The CDR3 is made up of 17 amino acids. In DNA, the CDR3 is TGTGCCAGTAGTATAAGGCCTGGGGCTAGCCGGCGAGAGACCCAGTACTTC. As protein: CASSIRPGASRRETQYF. Based on the CDR3 plus reference TRBV19 and TRBJ2-5, the full variable domain is DGGITQSPKYLFRKEGQNVTLSCEQNLNHDAMYWYRQDPGQGLRLIYYSQIVNDFQKGDIAEGYSVSREKKESFPLTVTSAQKNPTAFYLCASSIRPGASRRETQYFGPGTRLLVL.

The V call is TRBV6-5, the J call TRBJ2-2; the match to TRBD1 covers 8 bases. The V segment lost 2 bases and the J segment 6 bases; nucleotides outside the gene matches: 2. The germline CDR1 and CDR2 sequences are MNHEY and SVGAGI. The CDR3 is 14 residues long. For the CDR3, the DNA is TGTGCCAGCAGTTACCCGACAGGGGCCGGGGAGCTGTTTTTT. It encodes CASSYPTGAGELFF.

The J gene is TRBJ2-7, the V gene TRBV6-1; D may be TRBD1 or TRBD2 (5 bases each). Between the trimmed V and J ends, which lost 2 bases and 6 bases, there was a span of 14 bases. The germline CDR1 and CDR2 sequences are MNHNS and SASEGT. The CDR3 has 14 amino acids. The CDR3 spells CASSERDPTIEQYF. The CDR3 DNA follows: TGTGCCAGCAGTGAACGGGACCCCACGATCGAGCAGTACTTC.